Presented here are 21 T cell receptor beta chains from one specimen sequenced in a study of siplizumab effects on memory and regulatory T cells. This table comes from immunoSEQ multiplex PCR, and its TCRdb copy is limited to in-frame clones, with some not included. The sample records around 99,000 clones, around 92% being singletons. The source material was Tregs sorted from blood. The receptors come from a human donor in good health.

The J gene is TRBJ2-1, the V gene TRBV19; 8 positions match TRBD2. This CDR3 spans 17 amino acids. CDR1 LNHDA and CDR2 SQIVND come from the germline V gene (reference sequence). The trim removed 6 bases at V and 1 base at J, leaving 11 bases unmatched. The CDR3 loop reads CASSGGAYPRSYNEQFF. The CDR3 region has the DNA TGTGCCAGTAGCGGGGGGGCCTATCCTCGGTCCTACAATGAGCAGTTCTTC.

The chain uses TRBV30 and TRBJ1-5; D unclear. The CDR3 loop spans 12 amino acids. V lost 4 bases and J 3 bases, leaving 7 bases between the germline ends. Germline CDR1 GTSNPN, CDR2 SVGIG (reference sequence). CDR3 region: CAWTRDNQPQHF. The CDR3 DNA reads as TGTGCCTGGACGAGGGACAATCAGCCCCAGCATTTT.

The CDR3 bases are TGTGCCAGCAGCCCTCGCGGAAGCGGGAACCCCTACGAGCAGTACTTC. As protein: CASSPRGSGNPYEQYF. This chain connects TRBV5-4 to TRBJ2-7; TRBD2 agrees at 7 bases. Looked up from germline, CDR1 is SGHNT and CDR2 is YYREEE (reference sequence). The CDR3 length is 16 residues. V shed 4 bases, J shed 2 bases, and the junction held 12 bases outside the gene matches.

The V and J genes are TRBV5-1 and TRBJ2-5; the D is unclear. The J call is in doubt because the DNA end fits TRBJ2-7 better. Germline V gene data show CDR1 as SGHRS and CDR2 as YFSETQ. The CDR3 has 12 amino acids. The CDR3 DNA reads TGCGCCAGCAGCTTGGTGGCAAACGAGCAGTACTTC. Translation: CASSLVANEQYF.

The rearrangement links TRBV6-5 to TRBJ2-4, with D unclear. Germline V gene lookup returns CDR1 MNHEY and CDR2 SVGAGI. The V and J ends lost 2 bases and 0 bases respectively, with 11 bases between them. The length of the CDR3 is 16 residues. The CDR3 protein is CASSYTQVLAKNIQYF. The DNA for the CDR3 is TGTGCCAGCAGTTACACCCAAGTCTTAGCCAAAAACATTCAGTACTTC.

V usage is TRBV10-3 and J usage is TRBJ2-2; D call uncertain. Germline loops: CDR1 ENHRY, CDR2 SYGVKD. V dropped 5 bases and J dropped 2 bases, with 12 bases sitting between them. This CDR3 is built from 15 residues. The CDR3 bases are TGTGCCATCAGTCCTCGGCCGGGTAACACCGGGGAGCTGTTTTTT. This codes for CAISPRPGNTGELFF.

This chain connects TRBV7-9 to TRBJ1-1; the D gene is possibly TRBD1 (6 bases). From germline, CDR1 is SEHNR and CDR2 FQNEAQ (reference sequence). V shed 5 bases and J shed 4 bases, with 14 bases lying between them. This CDR3 is 14 amino acids long. CDR3 residues: CASSPPGEGTEAFF. The CDR3, as DNA: TGTGCCAGCAGCCCCCCAGGGGAGGGCACTGAAGCTTTCTTT.

This clone was seen once. The chain has TRBV11-1 and TRBJ2-7; tentatively, D is TRBD2 (5 bases). This CDR3 spans 14 amino acids. The V end was cut by 5 bases, the J end by 0 bases, with 11 bases between. Germline assignment: CDR1 SGHAT and CDR2 FQDESV (reference sequence). The CDR3 coding sequence is TGTGCCAGCAGCCCCACACTAGTCTCCTACGAGCAGTACTTC. Amino acid sequence: CASSPTLVSYEQYF.

The chain employs TRBV5-1 and TRBJ2-3; tentatively, D is TRBD1 or TRBD2 (5 bases each). This CDR3 has 14 amino acids. CDR1 SGHRS and CDR2 YFSETQ come from the germline V gene. V shed 1 base and J shed 6 bases, with 12 bases lying between them. CDR3 protein: CASSLIVGEDTQYF. In DNA, the CDR3 is TGCGCCAGCAGCTTGATAGTGGGGGAGGATACGCAGTATTTT.

The chain uses TRBV18 and TRBJ2-6; 8 nucleotides agree with TRBD1. Germline-derived CDR1 and CDR2 are KGHSH and LQKENI. Trimming cost V 5 bases and J 4 bases; bases outside gene matches: 4. CDR3 length equals 15 residues. The CDR3 DNA reads as TGTGCCAGCTCATCGACAGGGGTGGGGGCCAACGTCCTGACTTTC. This codes for CASSSTGVGANVLTF.

The rearrangement links TRBV12-5 to TRBJ1-5; no clear D. V was pared by 0 bases and J by 2 bases, with 11 bases between. The CDR3 totals 16 residues. In germline, CDR1 is LGHNT, CDR2 FRNRAP. The CDR3 nucleotides read TGTGCTAGTGGTTTGGTACCGGGTAACGGCAATCAGCCCCAGCATTTT. This codes for CASGLVPGNGNQPQHF.

The chain is built from TRBV18 and TRBJ1-1; 8 bases fit TRBD1. Germline trimming cut 3 bases from V and 4 bases from J; bases unmatched to any gene: 7. The CDR3 length is 15 residues. The V gene's germline CDR1 is KGHSH and CDR2 LQKENI. CDR3 nucleotide sequence: TGTGCCAGCTCACCCCGGGACAGGACCAGCACTGAAGCTTTCTTT. Protein: CASSPRDRTSTEAFF.

This rearrangement joins TRBV18 to TRBJ1-2; D ambiguous. Trimming took 6 bases from V and 5 from J, leaving 22 bases between them. The CDR3 loop spans 16 amino acids. Germline V CDR1 and CDR2: KGHSH, LQKENI. The CDR3 region is CASSLSGPREEYGYTF. The DNA for the CDR3 is TGTGCCAGCTCTCTCTCTGGTCCCCGGGAAGAGTATGGCTACACCTTC.

V and J are TRBV29-1 and TRBJ2-1; D might be TRBD1 (6 bases). CDR1 SQVTM and CDR2 ANQGSEA come from the germline V gene. V lost 2 bases, J lost 7 bases, and 15 bases lay in between. The CDR3 is 14 amino acids. CDR3 region: CSVETYRAGNEQFF. As DNA, the CDR3 is TGCAGCGTTGAAACCTACAGGGCTGGGAATGAGCAGTTCTTC.

This chain joins TRBV5-1 and TRBJ2-6; D gene ambiguous. The CDR3 extends over 14 amino acids. The germline gives CDR1 SGHRS, CDR2 YFSETQ. V was cut by 4 bases and J by 0 bases, with 5 bases left in between. This CDR3 reads CASSPLSGANVLTF. DNA of the CDR3: TGCGCCAGCAGCCCTCTCTCTGGGGCCAACGTCCTGACTTTC.

This chain links TRBV27 with TRBJ1-2; D remains ambiguous. Germline V gives CDR1 MNHEY, CDR2 SMNVEV (reference sequence). The CDR3 consists of 14 residues. Trimming cost V 0 bases and J 3 bases, with 8 bases left between them. Written as DNA, the CDR3 is TGTGCCAGCAGTTTATCCCCCCGGTACTATGGCTACACCTTC. Its translation: CASSLSPRYYGYTF.

This sequence joins TRBV5-5 and TRBJ1-2; D is unresolved. Deletions cut 4 bases from V and 5 bases from J, with 9 bases between. The CDR3 is 12 residues long. Germline CDR1 is SGHKS and CDR2 is YYEKEE (reference sequence). CDR3 amino acids: CASSGRVYGYTF. CDR3 nucleotide sequence: TGTGCCAGCAGCGGACGTGTTTATGGCTACACCTTC.

The chain links TRBV5-4 to TRBJ2-7; D is undetermined. Germline loops: CDR1 SGHNT, CDR2 YYREEE (reference sequence). The CDR3 is 13 residues long. V was pared by 4 bases and J by 5 bases, with 13 bases between. In DNA form, the CDR3 reads TGTGCCAGCAGCCACGACCACCTGGACGAGCAGTACTTC. This encodes CASSHDHLDEQYF.

The chain recombines TRBV2 with TRBJ2-3, with D unclear. Trimming removed 3 bases from V and 8 bases from J, with 9 bases in between. This CDR3 is built from 12 residues. Germline V CDR1 and CDR2: SNHLY, FYNNEI. The CDR3 region has the DNA TGTGCCAGCAGTGACCCCTACTTTACGCAGTATTTT. This gives the protein CASSDPYFTQYF.

The V gene is TRBV10-1, the J gene TRBJ1-1; D remains unclear. The CDR3 sequence is 13 residues long. Trimming took off 6 bases at V and 0 bases at J, with 8 bases between the two ends. CDR1 is WNHNN, CDR2 SYGVQD, per germline (reference sequence). CDR3 residues: CASSIGLNTEAFF. In nucleotides, the CDR3 is TGCGCCAGCAGCATAGGGCTGAACACTGAAGCTTTCTTT.

The chain employs TRBV5-5 and TRBJ1-4; possibly TRBD1 for D (6 bases). The V gene's germline CDR1 is SGHKS and CDR2 YYEKEE (reference sequence). V shed 2 bases and J shed 5 bases, with 13 bases lying between them. This CDR3 contains 15 residues. As DNA, the CDR3 is TGTGCCAGCAGCTTCAACCCAACAGGGAATGAAAAACTGTTTTTT. This sequence encodes CASSFNPTGNEKLFF.